This note documents a single T cell receptor (beta chain) sequence. As handled by the study authors: Reference gene primer amplification in the assay estimated nucleated cell counts. Sequencing was performed with immunoSEQ multiplex PCR; in TCRdb, only in-frame clones are kept and a portion is missing. V and J calls and clone size are those listed in that table; D and trimming were worked out from the DNA. Altogether 130,000 to 150,000 clones are present, approximately 84% being singletons, with the ten largest covering roughly 2%. V lost 2 bases to trimming and J lost 7 bases; unmatched junction nucleotides: 10. The germline V gene encodes CDR1 MNHEY and CDR2 SMNVEV (reference sequence). The CDR3 runs to 18 residues. This entry belongs to a study of blood T cell repertoires in COVID-19. Whole-study context: Some COVID-19 samples were acute and others convalescent; all came from the United States, Italy and Spain. From T cells, B-cell-depleted T cells, or PBMCs came the material, which was cDNA or gDNA.

The sequence was obtained from a woman in her sixties with acute or convalescent COVID-19. The rearrangement joins TRBV27 to TRBJ2-1; 14 nucleotides align to TRBD2. Sequencing input: peripheral blood. DNA for the CDR3: TGTGCCAGCAGTTTAAGGTCCGGGACTAGCGGGAGTAGGAATGAGCAGTTCTTC. This translates into CASSLRSGTSGSRNEQFF.